This record looks at one TCR beta chain sequence and its context. The target antigen is unknown. Every participating donor contributed 7.5 to 10 milliliters of peripheral blood through a draw. The total RNA that was extracted per sample amounted to at least 5 micrograms. Primed by a sample-barcoded 5' primer and a J-beta primer mix, a second PCR proceeded for about 6 to 11 cycles. MiXCR was run by TCRdb on the 5' RACE reads, yielding one entry per CDR3 protein. The sample yields 700,000 or so distinct CDR3 sequences, approximately 40% seen once. This sample is drawn from a study of blood T cells in healthy people across ages. Overall study findings and caveats: The study could not conclusively compare naive and antigen-experienced cells, given its unsorted PBMCs.

The CDR3 sequence is 15 residues long. Germline V gene data show CDR1 as SEHNR and CDR2 as FQNEAQ (reference sequence). Trimming took off 0 bases at V and 4 bases at J, with 12 bases between the two ends. The chain has TRBV7-9 and TRBJ1-2; D call uncertain. This sequence was found in an elderly man in good health. Sequenced input: blood. In DNA form, the CDR3 reads TGTGCCAGCAGCTTAGCAACCCCGAGGAGCTATGGCTACACCTTC. Protein: CASSLATPRSYGYTF.